What follows are 32 T cell receptor beta chains derived from one specimen sequenced in a study of cytomegalovirus exposure and HLA in healthy donors (dated by TCRdb to about 2017). The library was built by means of the immunoSEQ multiplex PCR assay. The multiplex PCR relied on a mix of 60 forward primers for TCR Vbeta segments and 13 reverse primers for TCR Jbeta segments. This is the immuneACCESS table as TCRdb keeps it, with only in-frame sequences that have V and J called. A part of the clones is gone; compared with another copy, unresolved V genes explain less than half, and the rest is unexplained. For this sample the table gives more than 95,000 clones, of which over 65% were detected only once. Roughly 20% of the sample lies in the top ten. Material for sequencing was PBMCs. The receptor set was obtained from a man in his late teens or twenties in good health and CMV-seropositive.

V usage is TRBV9 and J usage is TRBJ2-5; D gene uncertain. The CDR3 runs to 14 residues. In germline, CDR1 is SGDLS, CDR2 YYNGEE. Trimming stripped 3 bases from V and 2 bases from J, with 11 bases between. CDR3 nucleotide sequence: TGTGCCAGCAGCGCCCCTTACAAGCAAGAGACCCAGTACTTC. Protein sequence: CASSAPYKQETQYF.

The chain carries TRBV30 and TRBJ1-2; 7 nucleotides line up with TRBD1. V trimming: 0 bases; J trimming: 6 bases; junction bases outside the gene matches: 7. Per the germline V gene, CDR1 is GTSNPN and CDR2 is SVGIG (reference sequence). The CDR3 spans 14 residues. Here the CDR3 reads CAWSVPGTVNGYTF. The CDR3 DNA is TGTGCCTGGAGTGTCCCCGGGACAGTAAATGGCTACACCTTC.

This chain connects TRBV6-6 to TRBJ2-7; no clear D gene. The germline V gene has CDR1 MNHNY and CDR2 SVGAGI (reference sequence). V was pared by 6 bases and J by 0 bases, with 3 bases between. The CDR3 consists of 11 residues. CDR3 loop: CASRASYEQYF. CDR3 DNA: TGTGCCAGCAGAGCCTCCTACGAGCAGTACTTC.

This clone showed up just once. This CDR3 is CASSGVTGAQETQYF. CDR3 coding DNA: TGCGCCAGCAGCGGGGTAACAGGGGCCCAAGAGACCCAGTACTTC. This chain uses TRBV5-1 with TRBJ2-5, with TRBD1 matching over 7 bases. Germline CDR1 and CDR2: SGHRS and YFSETQ. The length of the CDR3 is 15 residues. After removal of 4 bases from V and 1 base from J, the junction contained 7 bases not matched to a gene.

This rearrangement joins TRBV19 to TRBJ2-1; 10 bases align to TRBD1. CDR1 LNHDA and CDR2 SQIVND come from the germline V gene (reference sequence). This CDR3 comprises 15 residues. The V segment lost 5 bases and the J segment 12 bases; nucleotides outside the gene matches: 13. This CDR3 is CASSGRGQGLIVQFF. For the CDR3, the DNA is TGTGCCAGTAGTGGTCGGGGACAGGGGCTCATCGTGCAGTTCTTC.

This chain connects TRBV7-2 to TRBJ1-3; D uncertain. Trimming left V 4 bases short and J 0 bases short, with 19 bases between. Germline values: CDR1 SGHTA, CDR2 FQGNSA. This CDR3 comprises 18 residues. This CDR3 reads CASSSGLLPPPSGNTIYF. In DNA form, the CDR3 reads TGTGCCAGCAGCTCCGGACTCCTACCCCCCCCCTCTGGAAACACCATATATTTT.

The rearrangement links TRBV7-3 to TRBJ2-7, with D possibly being TRBD2 (6 bases). V gave up 3 bases and J gave up 3 bases, with 9 bases separating them. The CDR3 extends over 13 amino acids. The germline CDR1 and CDR2 sequences are SGHTA and FQGTGA. In nucleotides, the CDR3 is TGTGCCAGCAGCTTCGGTAGCGGCTACGAGCAGTACTTC. It is translated as CASSFGSGYEQYF.

The V gene is TRBV28, the J gene TRBJ1-1; D not resolved. This CDR3 is built from 14 residues. Trimming stripped 7 bases from V and 4 bases from J, with 16 bases between. CDR1 is MDHEN and CDR2 is SYDVKM in the germline V gene. The CDR3 reads CASTRGDISTEAFF. The CDR3 region has the DNA TGTGCCAGCACCCGCGGCGATATCAGCACTGAAGCTTTCTTT.

This rearrangement joins TRBV11-2 to TRBJ1-1; TRBD1 is a possible D gene (5 bases). The CDR3 consists of 13 residues. Trimming stripped 3 bases from V and 9 bases from J, with 14 bases between. Germline CDR1 is SGHAT and CDR2 is FQNNGV. The CDR3 protein is CASSLGRQTQAFF. The CDR3 DNA sequence: TGTGCCAGCAGCTTGGGTCGACAGACCCAAGCTTTCTTT.

V usage is TRBV6-1 and J usage is TRBJ2-5; 9 nucleotides agree with TRBD2. CDR3 length: 15 amino acids. Germline V gene data show CDR1 as MNHNS and CDR2 as SASEGT. The V and J ends lost 6 bases and 1 base, in that order; junction bases with no gene match: 6. CDR3 amino acids: CASSATSGPQETQYF. CDR3 nucleotides: TGTGCCAGCAGCGCGACTAGCGGCCCCCAAGAGACCCAGTACTTC.

The rearrangement links TRBV27 to TRBJ2-7; TRBD1 aligns across 7 bases. The CDR3 loop spans 15 amino acids. The V segment lost 2 bases and the J segment 3 bases; nucleotides outside the gene matches: 7. Germline V gene lookup returns CDR1 MNHEY and CDR2 SMNVEV (reference sequence). As DNA, the CDR3 is TGTGCCAGCAGTTTACGGGACAGCCCTAACTACGAGCAGTACTTC. It codes for CASSLRDSPNYEQYF.

This clone showed up just once. This chain joins TRBV5-1 and TRBJ1-1; perhaps TRBD1 as D (6 bases). The CDR3 extends over 13 amino acids. Per germline, CDR1 SGHRS and CDR2 YFSETQ. V dropped 3 bases and J dropped 8 bases, with 14 bases sitting between them. In DNA, the CDR3 is TGCGCCAGCAGCTCACAGGGCAGTCGGGAAGCTTTCTTT. This sequence encodes CASSSQGSREAFF.

The CDR3 DNA reads TGTGCCAGCAGGGAGTTTACAGGGGAAGGATATTCACCCCTCCACTTT. As protein: CASREFTGEGYSPLHF. This chain connects TRBV2 to TRBJ1-6; TRBD1 matches at 7 bases. The V segment lost 6 bases and the J segment 8 bases; nucleotides outside the gene matches: 13. This CDR3 region has 16 residues. Germline-derived CDR1 and CDR2 are SNHLY and FYNNEI.

The chain combines TRBV10-3 with TRBJ2-2, with 11 bases that match TRBD2. CDR1 ENHRY and CDR2 SYGVKD come from the germline V gene. V was clipped by 8 bases and J by 7 bases; unmatched bases: 9. The CDR3 length is 15 residues. The CDR3 loop is CAIAASGGRNGELFF. CDR3 DNA: TGTGCCATCGCTGCTAGCGGGGGGAGGAACGGGGAGCTGTTTTTT.

This rearrangement joins TRBV5-6 to TRBJ1-2; D may be TRBD1 (5 bases). The germline V gene has CDR1 SGHDT and CDR2 YYEEEE. Trimming took 6 bases from V and 4 from J, leaving 16 bases between them. This CDR3 contains 14 residues. The DNA for the CDR3 is TGTGCCAGCACCTTCGGGGGACTCGGCTATGGCTACACCTTC. Translation gives CASTFGGLGYGYTF.

The CDR3 here is CASSPPGGTFTQYF. The CDR3 DNA sequence: TGTGCCAGCAGTCCTCCTGGGGGCACATTCACCCAGTACTTC. The chain employs TRBV7-6 and TRBJ2-5, with D maybe TRBD1 (6 bases). Germline CDR1 and CDR2: SGHVS and FNYEAQ. Deletions cut 6 bases from V and 8 bases from J, with 19 bases between. The CDR3 totals 14 residues.

The CDR3 spells CASSLIPPGQGYSYEQYF. CDR3 DNA sequence: TGCGCCAGCAGCTTGATCCCGCCGGGGCAGGGGTACTCCTACGAGCAGTACTTC. The chain combines TRBV5-1 with TRBJ2-5, with a tentative D call TRBD1 (6 bases). With the DNA end fitting TRBJ2-7 better, the J assignment may be wrong. The CDR3 is 18 amino acids. Germline V gene sequence: CDR1 SGHRS, CDR2 YFSETQ.

The chain is built from TRBV5-1 and TRBJ2-3; TRBD1 aligns across 8 bases. This CDR3 has 15 residues. V shed 0 bases and J 4 bases; nucleotides not matched to a gene: 4. Germline values: CDR1 SGHRS, CDR2 YFSETQ. The CDR3 here is CASSLVGQGSDTQYF. CDR3 DNA: TGCGCCAGCAGCTTGGTCGGACAGGGTTCAGATACGCAGTATTTT. The whole variable domain, filled in from reference TRBV5-1 and TRBJ2-3, reads KAGVTQTPRYLIKTRGQQVTLSCSPISGHRSVSWYQQTPGQGLQFLFEYFSETQRNKGNFPGRFSGRQFSNSRSEMNVSTLELGDSALYLCASSLVGQGSDTQYFGPGTRLTVL.

The chain links TRBV2 to TRBJ1-6; 10 bases are shared with TRBD1. The CDR3 consists of 15 residues. J was trimmed by 9 bases and V by 7 bases; bases with no gene match: 9. Germline V lookup: CDR1 SNHLY, CDR2 FYNNEI. The DNA of the CDR3 is TGTGCCAGCACCTCTAGAGGGGACAGGGGTTCACCCCTCCACTTT. This encodes CASTSRGDRGSPLHF.

Here the CDR3 reads CASSQDQAGVAGELFF. For the CDR3, the DNA is TGTGCCAGCAGCCAAGATCAAGCGGGGGTCGCCGGGGAGCTGTTTTTT. V usage is TRBV4-2 and J usage is TRBJ2-2; TRBD2 aligns across 8 bases. V trimming: 0 bases; J trimming: 6 bases; junction bases outside the gene matches: 6. CDR3 length: 16 residues. Germline values: CDR1 LGHNA, CDR2 YNFKEQ.

The chain is built from TRBV19 and TRBJ2-3; a weak D match, TRBD2 (6 bases). Germline V gives CDR1 LNHDA, CDR2 SQIVND (reference sequence). This CDR3 has 12 residues. The ends were cut back, 4 bases at V and 6 bases at J, with 8 bases in the middle. CDR3 sequence reads: CASSSGTDTQYF. The CDR3 nucleotides read TGTGCCAGTAGTAGCGGGACGGATACGCAGTATTTT.

There are a few counts of this clone. The chain carries TRBV6-1 and TRBJ2-3, with D possibly TRBD2 on 6 matching bases. The CDR3 has 14 amino acids. V dropped 8 bases and J dropped 5 bases, with 17 bases sitting between them. Germline CDR1 is MNHNS and CDR2 is SASEGT. CDR3: CASLIAELGDTQYF. CDR3 nucleotide sequence: TGTGCCAGCCTGATAGCGGAATTGGGAGATACGCAGTATTTT.

The genes are TRBV28 and TRBJ1-2, with D possibly matching TRBD1 (6 bases). The CDR3 is 14 residues long. CDR1 is MDHEN and CDR2 is SYDVKM in the germline V gene. V shed 5 bases and J shed 1 base, with 11 bases lying between them. CDR3 bases: TGTGCCAGCAGTCGGGACAACGGTAACTATGGCTACACCTTC. It encodes CASSRDNGNYGYTF.

The chain links TRBV5-8 to TRBJ1-2, with 8 bases lining up with TRBD1. The junction had 1 base not matched to a gene; V was cut back by 1 base and J by 5 bases. This CDR3 has 13 amino acids. Germline assignment: CDR1 SGHTS and CDR2 YDEGEE. The CDR3 DNA is TGTGCCAGCAGCTTGCGGACAGGGTATGGCTACACCTTC. It specifies CASSLRTGYGYTF.

The chain combines TRBV9 with TRBJ1-1; D may be TRBD1 (5 bases). V lost 0 bases and J 3 bases, leaving 12 bases between the germline ends. Germline values: CDR1 SGDLS, CDR2 YYNGEE. The CDR3 sequence is 15 residues long. The CDR3, as DNA: TGTGCCAGCAGCGTAGACGGGGGGGAGGACACTGAAGCTTTCTTT. This translates into CASSVDGGEDTEAFF.

This chain joins TRBV29-1 and TRBJ2-1; 7 bases fit TRBD2. This CDR3 is built from 12 residues. V lost 3 bases and J lost 4; bases outside the gene matches: 0. CDR1 and CDR2 (germline): SQVTM, ANQGSEA. The CDR3, as DNA: TGCAGCGTTGAGGGGGGGTACAATGAGCAGTTCTTC. Amino acid sequence: CSVEGGYNEQFF.

This chain joins TRBV11-3 and TRBJ2-1; 8 bases are a match to TRBD2. This CDR3 spans 15 amino acids. Germline V lookup: CDR1 SGHNT, CDR2 YENEEA. Trimming took 0 bases from V and 6 from J; bases not matched to a gene: 4. This CDR3 reads CASSLDGGALNEQFF. In DNA form, the CDR3 reads TGTGCCAGCAGCTTAGACGGGGGGGCCCTCAATGAGCAGTTCTTC.

The J gene is TRBJ1-4, the V gene TRBV6-5; no reliable D call. Germline V CDR1 and CDR2: MNHEY, SVGAGI. The CDR3 loop spans 15 amino acids. The CDR3 DNA is TGTTCGCCTCGAGGGAGGAGTCGAACTAATGAAAAACTGTTTTTT. Protein: CSPRGRSRTNEKLFF.

This clone was counted between two and nine times. The J gene is TRBJ1-1, the V gene TRBV6-1; 9 bases align to TRBD1. CDR1 MNHNS and CDR2 SASEGT come from the germline V gene. The CDR3 length is 10 residues. J gave up 8 bases and V 8 bases, and 0 bases lay outside the gene matches. Here the CDR3 reads CASGQGEAFF. In DNA form, the CDR3 reads TGTGCCAGCGGACAGGGGGAAGCTTTCTTT.

The rearrangement joins TRBV6-5 to TRBJ1-2; TRBD1 aligns across 8 bases. This CDR3 contains 16 residues. The junction had 8 bases not matched to a gene; V was cut back by 4 bases and J by 1 base. In germline, CDR1 is MNHEY, CDR2 SVGAGI. The chain's CDR3 is CASSSKPGQVNYGYTF. CDR3 sequence (DNA): TGTGCCAGCAGTTCCAAGCCGGGACAGGTTAACTATGGCTACACCTTC.

The chain uses TRBV7-3 and TRBJ1-1; D is unclear. CDR1 SGHTA and CDR2 FQGTGA come from the germline V gene. The CDR3 sequence is 14 residues long. The V and J ends lost 3 bases and 4 bases respectively, with 12 bases between them. The CDR3 bases are TGTGCCAGCAGCTTTACACAGATGAGCACTGAAGCTTTCTTT. Translating it yields CASSFTQMSTEAFF.

The V gene is TRBV6-1, the J gene TRBJ1-1, with D perhaps matching TRBD1 (6 bases). The CDR3 totals 16 residues. Germline CDR1 and CDR2: MNHNS and SASEGT. Trimming took 3 bases from V and 5 from J, leaving 19 bases between them. CDR3 sequence reads: CASSERRQATLTEAFF. DNA for the CDR3: TGTGCCAGCAGTGAGCGGCGACAGGCCACTCTAACTGAAGCTTTCTTT.